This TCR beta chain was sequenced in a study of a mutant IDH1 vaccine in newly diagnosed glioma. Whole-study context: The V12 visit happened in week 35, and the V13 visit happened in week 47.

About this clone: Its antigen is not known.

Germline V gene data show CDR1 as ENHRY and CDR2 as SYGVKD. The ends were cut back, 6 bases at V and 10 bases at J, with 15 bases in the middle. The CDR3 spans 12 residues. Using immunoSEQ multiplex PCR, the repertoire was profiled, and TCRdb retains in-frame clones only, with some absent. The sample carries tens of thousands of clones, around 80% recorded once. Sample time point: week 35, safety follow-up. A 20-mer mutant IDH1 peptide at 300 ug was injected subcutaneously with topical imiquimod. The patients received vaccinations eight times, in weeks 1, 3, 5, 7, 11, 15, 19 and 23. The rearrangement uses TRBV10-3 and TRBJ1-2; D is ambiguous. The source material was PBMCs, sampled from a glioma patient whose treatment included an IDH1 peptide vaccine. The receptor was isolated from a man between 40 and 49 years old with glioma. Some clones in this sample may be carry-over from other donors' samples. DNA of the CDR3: TGTGCCATCAGCTCGACCGGGTCAGCCTACACCTTC. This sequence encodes CAISSTGSAYTF.